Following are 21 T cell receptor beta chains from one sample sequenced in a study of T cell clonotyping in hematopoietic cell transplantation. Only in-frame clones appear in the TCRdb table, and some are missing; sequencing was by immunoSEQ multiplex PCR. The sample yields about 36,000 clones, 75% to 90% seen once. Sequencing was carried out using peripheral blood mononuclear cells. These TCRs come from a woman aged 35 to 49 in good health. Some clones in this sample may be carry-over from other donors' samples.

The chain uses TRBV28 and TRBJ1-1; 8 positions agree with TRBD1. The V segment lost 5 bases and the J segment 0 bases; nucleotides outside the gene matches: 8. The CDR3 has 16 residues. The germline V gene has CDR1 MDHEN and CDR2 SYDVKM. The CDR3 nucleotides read TGTGCCAGCAGTCCTACTCAGGGGGCCATGAACACTGAAGCTTTCTTT. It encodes CASSPTQGAMNTEAFF.

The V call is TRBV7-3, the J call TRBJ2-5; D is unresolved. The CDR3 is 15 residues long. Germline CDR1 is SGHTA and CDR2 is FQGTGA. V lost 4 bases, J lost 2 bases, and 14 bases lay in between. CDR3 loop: CASSSHGSYQETQYF. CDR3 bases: TGTGCCAGCAGCTCCCACGGTAGCTATCAAGAGACCCAGTACTTC.

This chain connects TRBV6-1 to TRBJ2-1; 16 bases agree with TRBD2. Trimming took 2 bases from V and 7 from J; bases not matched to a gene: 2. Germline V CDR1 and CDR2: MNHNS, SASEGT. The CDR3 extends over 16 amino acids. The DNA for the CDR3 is TGTGCCAGCAGTGAACTGGGACTAGCGGGAGGGAATGAGCAGTTCTTC. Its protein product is CASSELGLAGGNEQFF.

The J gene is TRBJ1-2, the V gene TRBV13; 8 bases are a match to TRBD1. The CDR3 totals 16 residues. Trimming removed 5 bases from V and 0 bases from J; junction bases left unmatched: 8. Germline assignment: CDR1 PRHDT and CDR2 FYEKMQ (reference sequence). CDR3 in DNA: TGTGCCAGCAGCCCGGGGACAGGAGCCACTAACTATGGCTACACCTTC. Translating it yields CASSPGTGATNYGYTF.

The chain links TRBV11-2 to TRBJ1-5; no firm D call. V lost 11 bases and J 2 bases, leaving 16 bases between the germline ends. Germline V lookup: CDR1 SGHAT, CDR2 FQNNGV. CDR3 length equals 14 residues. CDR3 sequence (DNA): TGTGCCTCTGCCCCCTCGGTTGGCAATCAGCCCCAGCATTTT. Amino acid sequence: CASAPSVGNQPQHF.

The DNA for the CDR3 is TGTGCCAGCAGTCGGGACGCCAGCACAGATACGCAGTATTTT. Translating it yields CASSRDASTDTQYF. The chain joins TRBV5-4 to TRBJ2-3; perhaps D is TRBD1 or TRBD2 (5 bases each). V lost 5 bases and J 0 bases, leaving 10 bases between the germline ends. Germline V gene lookup returns CDR1 SGHNT and CDR2 YYREEE (reference sequence). The CDR3 has 14 amino acids.

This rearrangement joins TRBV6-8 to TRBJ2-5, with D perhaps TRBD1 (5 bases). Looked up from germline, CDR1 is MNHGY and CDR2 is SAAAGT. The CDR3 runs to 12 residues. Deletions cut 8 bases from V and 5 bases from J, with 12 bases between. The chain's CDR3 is CASGNKGETQYF. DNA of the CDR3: TGTGCCAGCGGGAATAAGGGGGAGACCCAGTACTTC.

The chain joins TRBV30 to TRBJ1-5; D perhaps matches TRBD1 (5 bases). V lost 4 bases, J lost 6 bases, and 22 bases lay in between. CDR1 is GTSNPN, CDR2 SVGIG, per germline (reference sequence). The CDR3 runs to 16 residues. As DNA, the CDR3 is TGTGCCTGGAACCCGGCTGGGACGATGAAGGGTCAGCCCCAGCATTTT. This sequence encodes CAWNPAGTMKGQPQHF.

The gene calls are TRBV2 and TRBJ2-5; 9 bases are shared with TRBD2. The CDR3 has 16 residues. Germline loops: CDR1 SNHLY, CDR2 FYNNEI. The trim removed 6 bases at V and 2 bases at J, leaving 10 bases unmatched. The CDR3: CASRRLAAANQETQYF. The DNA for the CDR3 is TGTGCCAGCAGGCGACTAGCGGCAGCAAATCAAGAGACCCAGTACTTC.

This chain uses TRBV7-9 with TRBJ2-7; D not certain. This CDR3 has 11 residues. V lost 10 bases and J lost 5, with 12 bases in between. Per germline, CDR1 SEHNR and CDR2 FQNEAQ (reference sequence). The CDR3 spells CATHLVDEQYF. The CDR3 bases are TGTGCCACCCACCTTGTTGACGAGCAGTACTTC.

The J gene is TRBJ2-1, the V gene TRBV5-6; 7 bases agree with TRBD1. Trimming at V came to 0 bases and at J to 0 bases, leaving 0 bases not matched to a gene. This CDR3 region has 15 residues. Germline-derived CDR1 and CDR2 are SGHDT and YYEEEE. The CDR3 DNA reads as TGTGCCAGCAGCTTGGGGGACAGCTCCTACAATGAGCAGTTCTTC. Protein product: CASSLGDSSYNEQFF.

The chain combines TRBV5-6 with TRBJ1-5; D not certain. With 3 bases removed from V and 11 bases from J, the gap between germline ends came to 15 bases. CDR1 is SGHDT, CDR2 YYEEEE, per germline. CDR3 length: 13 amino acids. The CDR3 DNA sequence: TGTGCCAGCAGCTCCCTCGGTGTAGAAGCCCAGCATTTT. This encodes CASSSLGVEAQHF.

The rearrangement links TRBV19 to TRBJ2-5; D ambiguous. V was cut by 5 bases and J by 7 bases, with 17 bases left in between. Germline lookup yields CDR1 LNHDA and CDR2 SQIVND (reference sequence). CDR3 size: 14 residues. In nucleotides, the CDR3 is TGTGCCAGTAGTCCCTGGGGTCACCTGGGGACCCAGTACTTC. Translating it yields CASSPWGHLGTQYF.

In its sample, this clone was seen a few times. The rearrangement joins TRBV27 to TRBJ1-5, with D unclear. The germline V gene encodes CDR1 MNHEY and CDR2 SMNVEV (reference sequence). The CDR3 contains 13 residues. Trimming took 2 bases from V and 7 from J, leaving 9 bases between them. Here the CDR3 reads CASSLDKAQPQHF. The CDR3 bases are TGTGCCAGCAGTTTAGACAAGGCCCAGCCCCAGCATTTT.

CDR3 sequence: CASSYSGSEQYF. CDR3 nucleotides: TGTGCCAGCAGTTACTCAGGGTCCGAGCAGTACTTC. The chain employs TRBV6-5 and TRBJ2-7, with D uncertain. Trimming cost V 0 bases and J 6 bases, with 6 bases left between them. The CDR3 covers 12 residues. Germline CDR1 and CDR2: MNHEY and SVGAGI.

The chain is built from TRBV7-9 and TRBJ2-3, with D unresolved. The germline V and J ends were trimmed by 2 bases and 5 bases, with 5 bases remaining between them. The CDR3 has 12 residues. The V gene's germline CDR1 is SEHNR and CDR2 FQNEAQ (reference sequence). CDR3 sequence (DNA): TGTGCCAGCAGCTTAATATTAGATACGCAGTATTTT. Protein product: CASSLILDTQYF.

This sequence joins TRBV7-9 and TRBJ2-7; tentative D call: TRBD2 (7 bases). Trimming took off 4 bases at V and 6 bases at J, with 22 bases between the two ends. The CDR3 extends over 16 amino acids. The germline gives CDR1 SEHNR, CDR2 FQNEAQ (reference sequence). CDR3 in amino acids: CASSSRDTGGRVEQYF. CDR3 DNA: TGTGCCAGCAGCTCCCGGGACACGGGAGGAAGGGTCGAGCAGTACTTC.

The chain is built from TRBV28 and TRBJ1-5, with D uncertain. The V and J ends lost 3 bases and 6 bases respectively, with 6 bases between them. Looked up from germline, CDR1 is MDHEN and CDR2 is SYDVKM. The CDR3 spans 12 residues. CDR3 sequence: CASSFEGQPQHF. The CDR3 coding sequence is TGTGCCAGCAGTTTTGAGGGTCAGCCCCAGCATTTT.

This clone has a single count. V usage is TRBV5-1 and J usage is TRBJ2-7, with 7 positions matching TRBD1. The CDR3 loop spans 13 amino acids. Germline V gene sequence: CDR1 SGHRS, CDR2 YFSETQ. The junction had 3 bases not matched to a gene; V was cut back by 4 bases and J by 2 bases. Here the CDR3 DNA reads TGCGCCAGCAGCGAGGGACAGACCTACGAGCAGTACTTC. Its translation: CASSEGQTYEQYF.

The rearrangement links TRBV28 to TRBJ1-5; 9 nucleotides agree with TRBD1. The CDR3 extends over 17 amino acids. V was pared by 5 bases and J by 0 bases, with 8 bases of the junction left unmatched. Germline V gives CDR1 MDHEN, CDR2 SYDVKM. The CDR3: CASSPDRGTYSNQPQHF. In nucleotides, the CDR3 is TGTGCCAGCAGTCCGGACAGGGGCACTTATAGCAATCAGCCCCAGCATTTT.

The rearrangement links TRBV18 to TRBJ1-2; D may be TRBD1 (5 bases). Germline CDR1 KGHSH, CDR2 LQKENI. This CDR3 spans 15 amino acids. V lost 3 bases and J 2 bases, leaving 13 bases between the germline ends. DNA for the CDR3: TGTGCCAGCTCACCTCTCGGGGGAGGAAACTATGGCTACACCTTC. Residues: CASSPLGGGNYGYTF.